This T cell receptor beta chain was sequenced during a study of blood T cell repertoires in COVID-19. Original data processing: Estimation of nucleated cell counts was performed using reference gene primer amplification. Libraries were prepared by immunoSEQ multiplex PCR; TCRdb keeps only in-frame clonotypes and omits some of them. V and J calls plus clone size are reproduced from that table; the DNA served to infer D and trimming. The sample records approximately 62,000 clones, 76% being singletons. This CDR3 has 16 residues. In germline, CDR1 is SGHTA, CDR2 FQGNSA. Trimming shortened V by 5 bases and J by 0 bases, and 14 bases separated the two germline ends.

The chain uses TRBV7-2 and TRBJ2-1, with D perhaps matching TRBD2 (6 bases). The sequencing input was peripheral blood. This sequence was found in a woman aged 45-65 years with active or convalescent COVID-19. Here the CDR3 DNA reads TGTGCCAGCAGCCGCTCGACTAGTAACTCCTACAATGAGCAGTTCTTC. Residues: CASSRSTSNSYNEQFF.